This TCR beta chain was sequenced for a study of blood T cell repertoires in COVID-19. The ends lost 5 bases at V and 2 bases at J; junction bases unmatched: 12. Germline assignment: CDR1 PRHDT and CDR2 FYEKMQ (reference sequence). The CDR3 has 16 amino acids. Under the authors' procedure: Reference gene primer amplification yielded estimated nucleated cell counts. Sequencing was performed with immunoSEQ multiplex PCR; in TCRdb, only in-frame clones are kept and a portion is missing. D and trimming come from the DNA, and the V and J calls and clone size come from that table. The data contain fewer than 450,000 clones, around 91% of them singletons.

The chain combines TRBV13 with TRBJ2-7; TRBD2 agrees at 7 bases. Material: PBMCs or T cells enriched from blood (not recorded which). This clonotype was sampled from a man younger than 35 who had recovered from COVID-19. CDR3: CASSPWRERGTYEQYF. The CDR3 DNA reads TGTGCCAGCAGCCCCTGGAGGGAGCGGGGTACCTACGAGCAGTACTTC.